Following are 13 T cell receptor beta chains from one sample sequenced in a study of blood T cells in healthy people across ages. The authors ran a second PCR of roughly 6 to 11 cycles using a sample-barcoded 5' primer and a J-beta primer mix. TCRdb reprocessed the 5' RACE reads via MiXCR and lists one record per CDR3 protein. The sample shows some 1.6 million distinct CDR3 sequences, roughly 32% of them seen only once. The sequenced sample was blood. These receptors all come from a woman aged 25 to 39 in good health.

In this sample, this clonotype turned up once. The V call is TRBV6-5, the J call TRBJ1-6; D is unresolved. The CDR3 spans 15 residues. Trimming removed 0 bases at V and 10 bases at J, with 13 bases between. The germline V gene encodes CDR1 MNHEY and CDR2 SVGAGI. The CDR3 here is CASSYSARDQSPLHF. The CDR3 nucleotides read TGTGCCAGCAGTTACTCGGCCCGGGATCAATCACCCCTCCACTTT.

This clonotype has at least ten counts. The chain employs TRBV29-1 and TRBJ2-7; D might be TRBD1 or TRBD2, each matching 5 bases. CDR1 and CDR2 from the germline V gene are SQVTM and ANQGSEA. The CDR3 loop spans 12 amino acids. V was shortened by 4 bases and J by 4 bases, with 11 bases between the two germline ends. The CDR3 reads CSVGDGPYEQYF. The CDR3 nucleotides read TGCAGCGTTGGGGACGGACCGTACGAGCAGTACTTC.

This clonotype was detected only a few times. The junction does not match germline at one end; this may be a read error. The chain couples TRBV27 to TRBJ2-7; no clear D. The CDR3 is made up of 14 amino acids. The germline gives CDR1 MNHEY, CDR2 SMNVEV (reference sequence). This CDR3 is CASSSDPSTYERYF. The CDR3 bases are TGTGCCAGCAGTAGCGATCCTTCGACCTACGAGCGGTACTTC.

In its sample, this clonotype was seen a few times. This sequence joins TRBV12-3 or TRBV12-4 and TRBJ2-1; D is unresolved. The CDR3 consists of 13 residues. V was clipped by 6 bases and J by 10 bases, with 16 bases between them. The CDR3 loop reads CASSSHTVPEQFF. The CDR3 DNA sequence: TGTGCCAGCAGCTCCCATACAGTACCCGAGCAGTTCTTC.

The chain carries TRBV4-2 and TRBJ2-3; tentative D call: TRBD2 (7 bases). The CDR3 is 16 amino acids. V was shortened by 6 bases and J by 5 bases, with 21 bases between the two germline ends. Germline CDR1 is LGHNA and CDR2 is YNFKEQ. CDR3 loop: CASRSGAGAVVDTQYF. The CDR3, as DNA: TGTGCCAGCAGATCGGGGGCGGGAGCGGTGGTAGATACGCAGTATTTT.

This clonotype was counted between two and nine times. V and J are TRBV6-1 and TRBJ2-7; 11 bases are a match to TRBD2. There are 17 residues in the CDR3. The V gene end was trimmed by 5 bases and the J gene end by 2 bases; junction bases not matched to a gene: 11. CDR1 and CDR2 from the germline V gene are MNHNS and SASEGT. The CDR3 sequence is CASSPTKLAGVTYEQYF. CDR3 in DNA: TGTGCCAGCAGTCCTACAAAACTAGCGGGGGTGACCTACGAGCAGTACTTC.

The CDR3 protein is CASSAGTAYEQFF. CDR3 DNA: TGTGCCAGCAGCGCCGGGACGGCATATGAGCAGTTCTTC. This chain links TRBV9 with TRBJ2-1, with D perhaps given as TRBD1 or TRBD2 (5 bases each). V lost 3 bases to trimming and J lost 8 bases, with 12 bases between them. This CDR3 is built from 13 residues. CDR1 and CDR2 from the germline V gene are SGDLS and YYNGEE.

This clonotype was observed at least ten times. The CDR3 DNA sequence: TGCAGCGTTGCAGGAGCAGGTGGCTACACCTTC. Encoded protein: CSVAGAGGYTF. This sequence joins TRBV29-1 and TRBJ1-2; no firm D call. The V and J ends lost 4 bases and 7 bases respectively, with 10 bases between them. The length of the CDR3 is 11 residues. CDR1 and CDR2 from the germline V gene are SQVTM and ANQGSEA.

In this sample, this clonotype turned up a few times. CDR3 region: CASSLEGLAVDTQYF. The CDR3 DNA reads as TGTGCCAGCAGCCTAGAGGGACTAGCCGTAGATACGCAGTATTTT. The genes are TRBV13 and TRBJ2-3, with TRBD2 identical over 9 bases. Germline V CDR1 and CDR2: PRHDT, FYEKMQ (reference sequence). This CDR3 is 15 amino acids long. J lost 5 bases, V lost 5 bases, and 8 bases had no gene match. Filled out from reference TRBV13 and TRBJ2-3, the complete variable domain reads AAGVIQSPRHLIKEKRETATLKCYPIPRHDTVYWYQQGPGQDPQFLISFYEKMQSDKGSIPDRFSAQQFSDYHSELNMSSLELGDSALYFCASSLEGLAVDTQYFGPGTRLTVL.

A few counts support this clonotype. The CDR3 sequence is CASSTTGTGISYEQYF. The CDR3 bases are TGCGCCAGCAGCACAACCGGGACAGGCATCTCCTACGAGCAGTACTTC. V is TRBV5-1 and J is TRBJ2-7; 8 positions match TRBD1. The CDR3 extends over 16 amino acids. V shed 4 bases and J 0 bases; nucleotides not matched to a gene: 9. Germline assignment: CDR1 SGHRS and CDR2 YFSETQ.

This clonotype showed up many times. The chain is built from TRBV5-1 and TRBJ2-5; maybe TRBD1 (5 bases). Germline V gene sequence: CDR1 SGHRS, CDR2 YFSETQ. The V gene lost 0 bases and the J gene lost 5 bases, with 11 bases spanning the gap. The CDR3 sequence is 14 residues long. CDR3 sequence reads: CASSLVVAGETQYF. CDR3 nucleotides: TGCGCCAGCAGCTTGGTGGTAGCAGGGGAGACCCAGTACTTC.

The gene calls are TRBV28 and TRBJ1-2; unclear D gene. With 2 bases removed from V and 9 bases from J, the gap between germline ends came to 13 bases. There are 13 residues in the CDR3. CDR1 and CDR2 from the germline V gene are MDHEN and SYDVKM. Here the CDR3 reads CASSLGRRKSYTF. In nucleotides, the CDR3 is TGTGCCAGCAGTTTAGGCAGGCGCAAGAGCTACACCTTC.

This rearrangement joins TRBV11-3 to TRBJ2-3; D is unclear. The CDR3 sequence is 13 residues long. The germline V and J ends were trimmed by 4 bases and 8 bases, with 13 bases remaining between them. Germline values: CDR1 SGHNT, CDR2 YENEEA. CDR3 amino acids: CASSSRAETTQYF. The CDR3 region has the DNA TGTGCCAGCAGCTCCCGGGCCGAAACTACGCAGTATTTT.